Described below is a single T cell receptor (beta chain) sequence and its context. This entry comes from a study of T-cell memory formation after mild COVID-19. Barcoded TCR alpha and TCR beta cDNA libraries with UMIs came from 5'RACE using constant-segment primers. TCRdb re-called the 5' RACE reads through MiXCR, storing one row per CDR3 protein. Among about 210,000 distinct CDR3 sequences, under 12% were seen once, and the ten largest hold just over 3%. The CDR3 spans 15 residues. V shed 0 bases and J 4 bases; nucleotides not matched to a gene: 4. CDR1 and CDR2 from the germline V gene are SGHRS and YFSETQ.

The specimen sequenced was PBMCs or a T cell subset sorted from them (not recorded which). This receptor was obtained from a young man who had mild COVID-19 (a few samples of this study predate the infection). Cell type and time point are not known. This chain uses TRBV5-1 with TRBJ2-3; 8 bases are a match to TRBD2. CDR3 DNA sequence: TGCGCCAGCAGCTTGGGTAGCGGGGAAGCAGATACGCAGTATTTT. This gives the protein CASSLGSGEADTQYF.